This TCR beta chain comes out of a study of shared clonotypes between healthy human individuals (TCRdb year 2020). Describing the broader study: The cohort included three men and two women between 18 and 49 years of age. Per donor, three plates each were used for CD4 naive and CD4 memory, two for CD8 naive, and one for CD8 memory. Libraries were prepared and TCR repertoires were sequenced by different laboratories using diverse techniques, in order to increase sequencing depth and limit assay-specific biases. The study deeply sequenced blood TCR repertoires of several healthy adults to estimate repertoire size and the extent of clonotype sharing between individuals. Leukapheresis yielded between about 0.94 and 9.5 billion PBMCs per donor. Paper-wide results and their limitations: Pairwise subsampling led to the expectation that sequencing depth would affect the degree of clonotype sharing among donors. Estimated clonotype richness was generally larger for naive than for memory subsets. Across a few donors, roughly 5.4% of naive CD4, approximately 3.6% of naive CD8, roughly 2.3% of memory CD4, and 0.4% to 0.45% of memory CD8 clonotypes were shared. Because the study included only a small number of donors, the genetic and exposure-history diversity represented was limited. Only blood was sampled, and tissue TCR repertoires likely differ from those in blood. Clonotypes shared by all four sorted-subset donors showed higher generation probabilities than non-shared clonotypes. Incomplete sequencing was indicated by rarefaction of sorted-subset datasets, despite the large sequencing depth.

Details on this clone: Its antigen target is currently unknown. Qualities for individual bases were not recorded, and no much larger clone is one base off.

From the cysteine through the phenylalanine, the CDR3 covers 15 amino acids. CDR3 DNA only is kept here, 45 bases in frame from base 1. The germline V gene (reference sequence) yields MNHEY for CDR1 and SMNVEV for CDR2. The germline ends are 13 bases apart after V is trimmed by 3 bases and J by 2 bases. The donors were healthy, HIV-negative adults with no recently reported acute infections or vaccinations. All donors were Caucasian adults living in Nashville, Tennessee, USA. Magnetic negative selection was used to enrich CD4+ T cells, after which naive cells were positively selected on CD45RA and the negative fraction became the memory subset. Blood was obtained by leukapheresis, after which PBMCs were separated by Ficoll-Histopaque density gradient centrifugation and cryopreserved in liquid nitrogen vapor phase. Analytical flow cytometry was used to check the purity and quantity of each magnetically sorted T cell population. Each sorted fraction had its genomic DNA isolated and then quantified by UV absorbance on a Nanodrop 2000c.

Using the deep immunoSEQ assay, multiplex PCR amplified TCR CDR3 regions from genomic DNA. For each cell subset, the extracted genomic DNA was distributed evenly across all wells of several immunoSEQ 96-well plates, and each plate served as one replicate. For sorted subsets, about 220 ng of genomic DNA, equivalent to around 29,000 T cell genomes, went into each replicate PCR. The purified libraries were quantified using a Qubit 3.0 fluorometer, sized with a Bioanalyzer 2100, and then quantified again using the KAPA Library Quantification kit. Each immunoSEQ 96-well plate was sequenced on its own single-read 150-cycle Illumina NextSeq 550 flow cell. As for how the authors treated the data: Because only junctional sequences without quality scores were contained in the immunoSEQ output, filtering matching that applied to full-length reads could not be performed. To assign V/J genes and CDR3, sequences were annotated using PyIR, a Python wrapper for IgBLAST v1.9, with IMGT germline references. Reads with weak V/J assignments (E-value above 1e-6), missing CDR3, stop codons, out-of-frame junctions, or ambiguous translated residues were removed. V3J clonotypes were defined by identical inferred V gene, J gene, and CDR3 amino acid sequence. To compute the percentage overlap between repertoires, the number of shared unique clonotypes was divided by the size of the smaller repertoire. Three approaches were used to assess repertoire richness: RTK rarefaction, the Chao1 estimator, and Recon v2.1 estimates of unobserved clonotypes. Generation probabilities for all TCRbeta clonotypes obtained by the gDNA method from a handful of donors were computed using OLGA. The immuneACCESS repertoire file appears here via TCRdb, limited to in-frame rearrangements. These files lack a portion of the clones; in checked studies, under half of the deficit traces to unresolved V genes, and the cause of the others is not known. That table gives V, J and clone size, and the DNA gave D and trimming. The table for this sample lists about a million clones; 70% to 85% of them were counted only once. The ten largest make up roughly 1.5% of the sample.

The specimen was memory CD4+ T cells sorted from blood. What this sample's cell subset or site label stands for: CD45RA-negative fraction. The receptor was isolated from a man between 18 and 35 years old in good health. The chain uses TRBV27 and TRBJ2-5, with the D gene uncertain. The DNA is TGTGCCAGCAGTTTCATCCGGGCCCCACAAGAGACCCAGTACTTC. Its protein product is CASSFIRAPQETQYF.